This T cell receptor beta chain stems from a study of cytomegalovirus exposure and HLA in healthy donors. Study-level results: It was 150 to 200 TCR beta chains that were listed as cytomegalovirus-associated. In a later analysis, TCR beta V- and J-gene trimming showed a link to a missense DCLRE1C variant. It was confirmed in vitro that a few of the CMV-associated chains were specific for CMV antigens. The study dropped some indistinguishable V segments, TRBV6-2 and TRBV6-3 among them.

With respect to this clone: The antigen remains unidentified.

The germline CDR1 and CDR2 sequences are MNHEY and SVGAGI. CDR3 length: 13 amino acids. The junction had 7 bases not matched to a gene; V was cut back by 5 bases and J by 8 bases. PCR employed 60 Vbeta and 13 Jbeta primers. Using immunoSEQ multiplex PCR, the repertoire was profiled, and TCRdb retains in-frame clones only, with some absent. The sample consists of about 95,000 clones, 82% of them appearing once. The chain recombines TRBV6-5 with TRBJ2-7; TRBD1 matches 9 bases. Material for sequencing was PBMCs. The source of this sequence is a man in his thirties or forties in good health and CMV-seropositive. The CDR3 is CASSPRTGVQQYF. The DNA of the CDR3 is TGTGCCAGCAGTCCAAGGACAGGGGTCCAGCAGTACTTC.